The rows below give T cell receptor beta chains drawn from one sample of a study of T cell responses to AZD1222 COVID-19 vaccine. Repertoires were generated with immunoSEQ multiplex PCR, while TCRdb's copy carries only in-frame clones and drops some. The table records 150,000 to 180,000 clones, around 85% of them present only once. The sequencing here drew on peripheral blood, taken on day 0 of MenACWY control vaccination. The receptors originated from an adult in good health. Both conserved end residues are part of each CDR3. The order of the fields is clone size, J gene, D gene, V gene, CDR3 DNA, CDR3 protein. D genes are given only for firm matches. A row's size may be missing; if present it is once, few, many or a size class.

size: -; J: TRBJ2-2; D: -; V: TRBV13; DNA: TGTGCCAGCAGCTTAGGCCTAAGTGAGGGTTGGAGCGCCGGGGAGCTGTTTTTT; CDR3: CASSLGLSEGWSAGELFF
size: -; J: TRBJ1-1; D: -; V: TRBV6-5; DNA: TGTGCCAGCAGTTACCACCCAGGTAGCTTGAACACTGAAGCTTTCTTT; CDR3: CASSYHPGSLNTEAFF
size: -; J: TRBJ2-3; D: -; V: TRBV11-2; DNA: TGTGCCAGCAGCCCCCGCATCAGGGGCACAGATACGCAGTATTTT; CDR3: CASSPRIRGTDTQYF
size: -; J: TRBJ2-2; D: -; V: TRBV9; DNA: TGTGCCAGCAGCGTGTCAGCGGCTAACACCGGGGAGCTGTTTTTT; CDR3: CASSVSAANTGELFF
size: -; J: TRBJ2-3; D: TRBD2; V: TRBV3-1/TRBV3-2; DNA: TGTGCCAGCAGCCAAGAGAAAGGACTAGCGGGACCATCAGATACGCAGTATTTT; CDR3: CASSQEKGLAGPSDTQYF
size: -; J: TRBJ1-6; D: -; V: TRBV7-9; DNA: TGTGCCAGCAGCTTACGAAATTCACCCCTCCACTTT; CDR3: CASSLRNSPLHF
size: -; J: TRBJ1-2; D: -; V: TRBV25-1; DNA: TGTGCCAGCAGCTGGCGGGACGAGGGAAGGGGCTACACCTTC; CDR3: CASSWRDEGRGYTF
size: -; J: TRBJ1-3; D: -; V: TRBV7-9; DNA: -; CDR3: CATFGAPSGNTIYF
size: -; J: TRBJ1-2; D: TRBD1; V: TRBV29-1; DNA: TGCAGCGTTGAGGGACAGGGGCACTATGGCTACACCTTC; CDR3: CSVEGQGHYGYTF
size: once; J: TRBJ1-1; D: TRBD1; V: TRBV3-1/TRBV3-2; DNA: TGTGCCAGCAGCCTGACAGGGACCACTGAAGCTTTCTTT; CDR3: CASSLTGTTEAFF
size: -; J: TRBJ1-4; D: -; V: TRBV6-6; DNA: TGTGCCAGCAGACCACCTTCCCCTGAAAAACTGTTTTTT; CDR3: CASRPPSPEKLFF
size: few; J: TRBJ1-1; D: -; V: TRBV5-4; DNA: TGTGCCAGCAGCTCATCGGGGGGTTCGGACACTGAAGCTTTCTTT; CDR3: CASSSSGGSDTEAFF
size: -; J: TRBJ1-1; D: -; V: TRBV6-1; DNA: TGTGCCAGCAGTGAAGGTCGGAGGGCCCCTGAAGCTTTCTTT; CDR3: CASSEGRRAPEAFF
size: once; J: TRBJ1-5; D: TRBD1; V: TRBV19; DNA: TGTGCCAGTAGTATGATTCCCCCGGGACAGACTTATAGCAATCAGCCCCAGCATTTT; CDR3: CASSMIPPGQTYSNQPQHF
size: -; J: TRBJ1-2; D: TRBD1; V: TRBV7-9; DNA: TGTGCCAGCAGCCCCGGGACAGGGACTGGCTACACCTTC; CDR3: CASSPGTGTGYTF
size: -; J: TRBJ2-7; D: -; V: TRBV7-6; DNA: TGTGCCAGCAGCGTGACAGGAGGGCAGTACTTC; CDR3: CASSVTGGQYF
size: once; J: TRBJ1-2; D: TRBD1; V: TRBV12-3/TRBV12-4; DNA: TGTGCCAGCAGAGTTGACAGGGCCTATGGCTACACCTTC; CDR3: CASRVDRAYGYTF
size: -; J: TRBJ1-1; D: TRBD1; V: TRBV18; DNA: TGTGCCAGCTCACCGGGACAGGCGAAGAACACTGAAGCTTTCTTT; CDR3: CASSPGQAKNTEAFF
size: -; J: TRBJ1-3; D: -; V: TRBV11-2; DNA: TGTGCCAGCAGCTTAGGAGCGCAGGGAGCCCCTCATGTATATTTT; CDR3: CASSLGAQGAPHVYF
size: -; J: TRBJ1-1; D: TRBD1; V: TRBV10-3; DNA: TGTGCCATCAGTGAGTACCCCCGACAGGGCTACACTGAAGCTTTCTTT; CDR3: CAISEYPRQGYTEAFF
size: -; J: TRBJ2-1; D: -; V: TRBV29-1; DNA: TGCAGCGTGGCCGCCCTTTTGAGGGGGGATGAGCAGTTCTTC; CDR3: CSVAALLRGDEQFF
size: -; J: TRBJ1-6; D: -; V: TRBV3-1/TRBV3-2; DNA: TGTGCCAGCAGCCAAGGCATGGGATCCTATAATTCACCCCTCCACTTT; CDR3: CASSQGMGSYNSPLHF
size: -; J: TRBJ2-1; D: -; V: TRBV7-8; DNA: TGTGCCAGCAGCTTTCTCTCTGGGGAGCAGTTCTTC; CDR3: CASSFLSGEQFF
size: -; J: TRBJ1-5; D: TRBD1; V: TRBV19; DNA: TGTGCCAGTACCCCGACAGGGGCGAGAAGACAGCCCCAGCATTTT; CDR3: CASTPTGARRQPQHF